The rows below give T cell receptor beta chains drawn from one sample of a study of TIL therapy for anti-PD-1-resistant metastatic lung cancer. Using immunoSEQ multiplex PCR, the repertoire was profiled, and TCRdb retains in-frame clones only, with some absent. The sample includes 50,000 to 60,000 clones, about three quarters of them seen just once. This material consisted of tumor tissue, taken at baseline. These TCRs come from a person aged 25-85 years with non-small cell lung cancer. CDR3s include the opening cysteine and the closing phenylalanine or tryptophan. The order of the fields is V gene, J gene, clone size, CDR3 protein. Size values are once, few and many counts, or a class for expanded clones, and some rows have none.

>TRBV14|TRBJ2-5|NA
CASSQDRGTQYF
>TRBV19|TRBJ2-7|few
CASSIDQRQQYF
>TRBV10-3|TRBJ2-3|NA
CAIRAKETDTQYF
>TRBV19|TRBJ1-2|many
CASSIGRVMDGYTF
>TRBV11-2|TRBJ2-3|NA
CASSPLGGITDTQYF
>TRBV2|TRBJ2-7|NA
CASAKKGAGSYEQYF
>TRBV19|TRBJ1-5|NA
CASSIWQAPTEGNQPQHF
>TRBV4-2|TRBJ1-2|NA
CASSQPQTGALGYGYTF
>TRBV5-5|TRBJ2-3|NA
CASSRSGQLDTQYF
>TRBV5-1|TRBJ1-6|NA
CASSPDRHNSPLHF
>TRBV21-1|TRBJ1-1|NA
CASSYGTQHGEAFF
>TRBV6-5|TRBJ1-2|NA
CASSYVGSSNYGYTF
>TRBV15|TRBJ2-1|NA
CATSRDSGGVTEQFF
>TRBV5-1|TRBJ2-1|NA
CASSRDPSSYNEQFF
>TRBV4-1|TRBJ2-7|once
CASSQEGLAYEQYF
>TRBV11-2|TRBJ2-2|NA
CASSLQRLNTGELFF
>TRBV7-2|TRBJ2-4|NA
CASSPGLAKNIQYF